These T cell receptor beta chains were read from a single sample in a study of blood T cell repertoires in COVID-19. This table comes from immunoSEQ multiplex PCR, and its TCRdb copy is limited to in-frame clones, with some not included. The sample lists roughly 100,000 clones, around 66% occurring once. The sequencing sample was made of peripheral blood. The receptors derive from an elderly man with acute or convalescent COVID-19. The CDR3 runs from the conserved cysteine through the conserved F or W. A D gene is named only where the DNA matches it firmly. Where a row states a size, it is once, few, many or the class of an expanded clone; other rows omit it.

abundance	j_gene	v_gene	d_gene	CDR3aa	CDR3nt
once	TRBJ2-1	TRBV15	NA	CATSRQQGRVNEQFF	TGTGCCACCAGCAGACAACAGGGACGGGTCAATGAGCAGTTCTTC
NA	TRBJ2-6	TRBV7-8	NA	CASSLFSGANVLTF	TGTGCCAGCAGCCTATTCTCTGGGGCCAACGTCCTGACTTTC
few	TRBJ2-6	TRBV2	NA	CASSEEHPGANVLTF	TGTGCCAGCAGTGAAGAGCATCCCGGGGCCAACGTCCTGACTTTC
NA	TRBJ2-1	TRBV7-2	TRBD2	CASSSRTSGSNEQFF	TGTGCCAGCAGCTCCCGGACTAGCGGGAGCAATGAGCAGTTCTTC
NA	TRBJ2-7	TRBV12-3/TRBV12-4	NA	CASSGFYEQYF	TGTGCCAGCAGCGGGTTCTACGAGCAGTACTTC
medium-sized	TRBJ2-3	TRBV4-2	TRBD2	CASGPGTSGDTQYF	TGTGCCAGCGGGCCCGGCACTAGCGGGGATACGCAGTATTTT
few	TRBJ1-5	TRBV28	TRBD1	CASSTVGQGASQPQHF	TGTGCCAGCAGTACCGTGGGACAGGGGGCAAGTCAGCCCCAGCATTTT
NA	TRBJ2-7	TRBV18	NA	CASSPRRLGSSYEQYF	TGTGCCAGCTCCCCCAGAAGGCTGGGGAGCTCCTACGAGCAGTACTTC
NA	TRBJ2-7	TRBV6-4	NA	CASSPRIRDYEQYF	TGTGCCAGCAGTCCCAGGATCCGGGACTACGAGCAGTACTTC
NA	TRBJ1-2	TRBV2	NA	CASRGGNGYTF	TGTGCCAGCAGGGGGGGGAATGGCTACACCTTC
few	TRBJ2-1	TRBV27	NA	CASSLGLLRNEQFF	TGTGCCAGCAGTTTAGGACTCCTGCGCAATGAGCAGTTCTTC
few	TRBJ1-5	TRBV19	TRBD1	CASSGGTANQPQHF	TGTGCCAGTAGTGGTGGGACAGCGAATCAGCCCCAGCATTTT
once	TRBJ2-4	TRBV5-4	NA	CASSHQGTKNIQYF	TGTGCCAGCAGCCACCAGGGGACCAAAAACATTCAGTACTTC
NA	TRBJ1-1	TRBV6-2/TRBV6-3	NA	CASSSFTYRATEAFF	TGTGCCAGCAGTTCTTTCACCTACAGGGCCACTGAAGCTTTCTTT